The clone carrying this T cell receptor beta chain came up once. This sample was included in a study of blood T cell repertoires in COVID-19. At the level of the study: The United States, Italy and Spain were the sources of the acute and convalescent COVID-19 samples.

In the authors' workflow: Scientists estimated how many nucleated cells there were by amplifying reference gene primers. Sequencing was performed with immunoSEQ multiplex PCR; in TCRdb, only in-frame clones are kept and a portion is missing. V and J calls and clone size come straight from that table; D and trimming were deduced from the DNA. Of around 160,000 clones listed, about 89% are singletons. CDR1 and CDR2 (germline): SNHLY, FYNNEI. This CDR3 is built from 14 residues. V shed 5 bases, J shed 4 bases, and the junction held 6 bases outside the gene matches. Sequencing was performed on peripheral blood. This TCR was recovered from a man aged 60 to 69 with acute or convalescent COVID-19. The chain links TRBV2 to TRBJ2-5; 8 nucleotides line up with TRBD2. The CDR3 DNA is TGTGCCAGCAGTCAACTCGGGGGGGGAGAGACCCAGTACTTC. This gives the protein CASSQLGGGETQYF. The whole variable domain, filled in from reference TRBV2 and TRBJ2-5, reads EPEVTQTPSHQVTQMGQEVILRCVPISNHLYFYWYRQILGQKVEFLVSFYNNEISEKSEIFDDQFSVERPDGSNFTLKIRSTKLEDSAMYFCASSQLGGGETQYFGPGTRLLVL.